These 2 T cell receptor beta chains originate from one sample sequenced in a study of T cell responses to AZD1222 COVID-19 vaccine. Profiling relied on immunoSEQ multiplex PCR, and the TCRdb table lists in-frame clones only, not all of them. The sample shows 120,000 or so clones, over 80% of them seen only once. Sequences were derived from peripheral blood, sampled on day 0 of AZD1222 vaccination. These receptors originate from an adult in good health.

V and J are TRBV19 and TRBJ2-6, with D possibly TRBD1 on 5 matching bases. CDR1 and CDR2 (germline): LNHDA, SQIVND (reference sequence). Between the trimmed V and J ends, which lost 5 bases and 0 bases, there was a span of 11 bases. The CDR3 runs to 16 residues. CDR3 bases: TGTGCCAGTAGTTTAGGGGCGTTCTCTGGGGCCAACGTCCTGACTTTC. This translates into CASSLGAFSGANVLTF.

V is TRBV6-5 and J is TRBJ2-7; possible D gene TRBD1, 7 bases. V was clipped by 5 bases and J by 0 bases, with 11 bases between them. There are 14 residues in the CDR3. Germline-derived CDR1 and CDR2 are MNHEY and SVGAGI. The CDR3 sequence is CASSRQGLSYEQYF. As DNA, the CDR3 is TGTGCCAGCAGTAGACAGGGACTCTCCTACGAGCAGTACTTC.